The 20 T cell receptor beta chains below come from one sample, sequenced in a study of T cell repertoires in cytomegalovirus infection. TCRdb fed the reads into MiXCR, producing one record per CDR3 protein. The table has some 590,000 distinct CDR3 sequences, about 40% seen once. Antigens of these TCRs are unknown. The sequenced sample was cultured PBMCs, obtained from culture after CMV antigen stimulation. All receptors derive from a human donor in good health (CMV status not recorded). Some clones in this sample may be carry-over from other donors' samples.

This clonotype was seen a handful of times. This chain joins TRBV7-9 and TRBJ2-7; a weak D match, TRBD2 (6 bases). The V end lost 5 bases, the J end lost 5 bases, and 13 bases lay between the germline ends. Germline values: CDR1 SEHNR, CDR2 FQNEAQ (reference sequence). CDR3 size: 13 residues. This CDR3 is CASSDGSFHEQYF. CDR3 DNA: TGTGCCAGCAGCGACGGGAGCTTCCACGAGCAGTACTTC.

This clonotype was recorded a few times. This rearrangement joins TRBV11-2 to TRBJ1-1; 9 nucleotides agree with TRBD1. The germline CDR1 and CDR2 sequences are SGHAT and FQNNGV. J was trimmed by 1 base and V by 3 bases; bases with no gene match: 9. The CDR3 totals 17 residues. CDR3 in DNA: TGTGCCAGCAGCTTGGGGACAGGGTATTCCAAGAACACTGAAGCTTTCTTT. It specifies CASSLGTGYSKNTEAFF.

This clonotype has ten or more counts. This sequence joins TRBV7-2 and TRBJ1-2; D remains ambiguous. V was trimmed by 1 base and J by 4 bases, leaving 7 bases between them. The CDR3 totals 13 residues. Germline loops: CDR1 SGHTA, CDR2 FQGNSA. CDR3 DNA sequence: TGTGCCAGCAGCTTAGGAAGGAGCTATGGCTACACCTTC. It encodes CASSLGRSYGYTF. Combining the CDR3 with reference TRBV7-2 and TRBJ1-2 gives the whole variable domain GAGVSQSPSNKVTEKGKDVELRCDPISGHTALYWYRQSLGQGLEFLIYFQGNSAPDKSGLPSDRFSAERTGGSVSTLTIQRTQQEDSAVYLCASSLGRSYGYTFGSGTRLTVV.

This clonotype occurred many times. The CDR3 loop is CASSSEGQSNSPLHF. The CDR3 nucleotides are TGTGCCAGCAGCTCAGAGGGACAGAGCAATTCACCCCTCCACTTT. This chain joins TRBV7-2 and TRBJ1-6; 7 nucleotides line up with TRBD1. This CDR3 comprises 15 residues. Germline lookup yields CDR1 SGHTA and CDR2 FQGNSA. The junction had 7 bases not matched to a gene; V was cut back by 4 bases and J by 7 bases.

This clonotype came up once. The chain is built from TRBV12-3 or TRBV12-4 and TRBJ2-1; D unresolved. The V gene lost 2 bases and the J gene lost 5 bases, with 13 bases spanning the gap. This CDR3 spans 15 amino acids. Written as DNA, the CDR3 is TGTGCCAGCAGTTTACCACTCGACCGGCACAATGAGCAGTTCTTC. It codes for CASSLPLDRHNEQFF.

This clonotype came up a few times. J is TRBJ2-1 and V is TRBV11-2, with D maybe TRBD2 (5 bases). With 0 bases removed from V and 7 bases from J, the gap between germline ends came to 10 bases. This CDR3 spans 14 amino acids. Germline lookup yields CDR1 SGHAT and CDR2 FQNNGV. As DNA, the CDR3 is TGTGCCAGCAGCTTAGAACTTTCGGGAAATGAGCAGTTCTTC. It yields the protein CASSLELSGNEQFF.

This clonotype was counted only a few times. This sequence joins TRBV7-2 and TRBJ1-2, with a tentative D call TRBD1 (5 bases). The CDR3 is 14 amino acids. V shed 3 bases and J shed 4 bases, with 12 bases lying between them. Germline V lookup: CDR1 SGHTA, CDR2 FQGNSA. The DNA of the CDR3 is TGTGCCAGCAGCTTGGGGGTCGGGGCCTATGGCTACACCTTC. Protein: CASSLGVGAYGYTF.

V gene TRBV11-2 combines with J gene TRBJ1-5; tentative D call: TRBD1 (5 bases). Germline V gives CDR1 SGHAT, CDR2 FQNNGV. Trimming took 5 bases from V and 7 from J, leaving 12 bases between them. CDR3 length: 13 amino acids. For the CDR3, the DNA is TGTGCCAGCAGCCGCTCCTACAGGCAGCCCCAGCATTTT. Its protein is CASSRSYRQPQHF.

The chain uses TRBV19 and TRBJ1-5; perhaps TRBD1 as D (5 bases). The CDR3 loop spans 18 amino acids. Germline values: CDR1 LNHDA, CDR2 SQIVND (reference sequence). V lost 1 base to trimming and J lost 0 bases, with 16 bases between them. The DNA of the CDR3 is TGTGCCAGTAGTATAGCTAGGGTGAGGGGCAATAGCAATCAGCCCCAGCATTTT. Protein: CASSIARVRGNSNQPQHF.

The table lists this clonotype with a count of one. The chain employs TRBV4-2 and TRBJ1-1, with TRBD1 as a possible D gene (5 bases). The CDR3 extends over 15 amino acids. Per the germline V gene, CDR1 is LGHNA and CDR2 is YNFKEQ. V was pared by 0 bases and J by 10 bases, with 18 bases between. The CDR3 bases are TGTGCCAGCAGCCAAGATCGACTTGCGGGGCGGGCAGCTTTCTTT. It encodes CASSQDRLAGRAAFF.

This clonotype has only a few counts. V usage is TRBV7-9 and J usage is TRBJ2-5; D could derive from TRBD1 or TRBD2 (5 bases each). This CDR3 has 15 amino acids. The V gene lost 2 bases and the J gene lost 3 bases, with 13 bases spanning the gap. Germline-derived CDR1 and CDR2 are SEHNR and FQNEAQ (reference sequence). The CDR3, as DNA: TGTGCCAGCAGCTTACTGAGGGGCGGTAAAGAGACCCAGTACTTC. Translation: CASSLLRGGKETQYF.

This clonotype has a count of ten or more. This chain links TRBV7-2 with TRBJ2-3; D unresolved. The V end lost 4 bases, the J end lost 5 bases, and 16 bases lay between the germline ends. The CDR3 runs 15 residues. Germline values: CDR1 SGHTA, CDR2 FQGNSA. The CDR3 DNA reads TGTGCCAGCAGCTCAGCTCTACTCCTCCGAGATACGCAGTATTTT. Translating gives CASSSALLLRDTQYF.

This clonotype was detected a few times. The chain links TRBV6-5 to TRBJ1-5; no clear D. Trimming cost V 2 bases and J 0 bases, with 11 bases left between them. This CDR3 is built from 16 residues. Germline V lookup: CDR1 MNHEY, CDR2 SVGAGI. The CDR3 DNA reads as TGTGCCAGCAGTTACGTTGGGCCTTATAGCAATCAGCCCCAGCATTTT. Residues: CASSYVGPYSNQPQHF.

The chain is built from TRBV28 and TRBJ2-7; D may be TRBD1 or TRBD2 (5 bases each). Trimming removed 2 bases at V and 6 bases at J, with 14 bases between. This CDR3 region has 14 residues. CDR1 MDHEN and CDR2 SYDVKM come from the germline V gene. The CDR3 reads CASSLPVTGGEQYF. For the CDR3, the DNA is TGTGCCAGCAGTTTACCCGTCACAGGAGGCGAGCAGTACTTC.

The chain uses TRBV6-7 and TRBJ1-5; 7 bases match TRBD1. Being an ORF, TRBV6-7 has a function that is uncertain. Trimming cost V 8 bases and J 6 bases; bases outside gene matches: 7. The CDR3 sequence is 13 residues long. The CDR3 nucleotides are TGTGCCAGCGACAGGGCGTTTTGTCAGCCCCAGCATTTT. It encodes CASDRAFCQPQHF.

The chain couples TRBV7-4 to TRBJ1-4; tentatively, D is TRBD1 (5 bases). This CDR3 region has 14 residues. CDR1 is SGHVT, CDR2 SQSDAQ, per germline. V was trimmed by 6 bases and J by 5 bases, leaving 13 bases between them. DNA for the CDR3: TGTGCCAGCAGGCCGTTCGGGGCAAATGAAAAACTGTTTTTT. As protein: CASRPFGANEKLFF.

CDR3 sequence: CSASRVSTGELFF. As DNA, the CDR3 is TGCAGTGCGTCACGGGTCTCCACCGGGGAGCTGTTTTTT. This rearrangement joins TRBV20-1 to TRBJ2-2; D ambiguous. The CDR3 totals 13 residues. Germline CDR1 is DFQATT and CDR2 is SNEGSKA (reference sequence). Trimming took off 6 bases at V and 4 bases at J, with 12 bases between the two ends.

V usage is TRBV11-2 and J usage is TRBJ2-1, with a tentative D call TRBD2 (6 bases). The length of the CDR3 is 18 residues. Trimming removed 4 bases from V and 1 base from J, with 20 bases in between. Germline CDR1 SGHAT, CDR2 FQNNGV. As DNA, the CDR3 is TGTGCCAGCAGCTACACGACGGGTTCGGCGGGATCCTACAATGAGCAGTTCTTC. Protein sequence: CASSYTTGSAGSYNEQFF. The entire variable domain, with the rest obtained from reference TRBV11-2 and TRBJ2-1, is as follows: EAGVAQSPRYKIIEKRQSVAFWCNPISGHATLYWYQQILGQGPKLLIQFQNNGVVDDSQLPKDRFSAERLKGVDSTLKIQPAKLEDSAVYLCASSYTTGSAGSYNEQFFGPGTRLTVL.

This clonotype was counted between two and nine times. The chain combines TRBV28 with TRBJ2-3, with D possibly TRBD1 on 6 matching bases. V was cut by 5 bases and J by 6 bases, with 12 bases left in between. Germline CDR1 MDHEN, CDR2 SYDVKM. The CDR3 runs to 13 residues. Written as DNA, the CDR3 is TGTGCCAGCAGTAGGGGGTGGGCCGATACGCAGTATTTT. This gives the protein CASSRGWADTQYF.

The chain uses TRBV7-2 and TRBJ2-3, with 8 bases matching TRBD2. The junction had 16 bases not matched to a gene; V was cut back by 2 bases and J by 6 bases. The CDR3 has 18 residues. Germline lookup yields CDR1 SGHTA and CDR2 FQGNSA. CDR3 coding DNA: TGTGCCAGCAGCTTAATATCAGCGGGAGATGGGGGTGGTGATACGCAGTATTTT. It is translated as CASSLISAGDGGGDTQYF.